This is a list of T cell receptor beta chains from one sample in a study of cytomegalovirus exposure and HLA in healthy donors. The assay was immunoSEQ multiplex PCR, and TCRdb's table has in-frame clones only and misses some. Of about 200,000 clones listed, about 82% are singletons. The sample consisted of PBMCs. The receptor set was obtained from a man aged 30 to 39 in good health and CMV-seronegative. The CDR3 runs from the conserved cysteine through the conserved F or W. The D gene is left open where the match is weak. Some rows have no size entry. The others give once, few or many, or a class for an expanded clone.

D gene	clone size	V gene	J gene	CDR3 protein	CDR3 DNA
-	-	TRBV9	TRBJ1-1	CASSVGRNTEAFF	TGTGCCAGCAGCGTGGGGAGAAACACTGAAGCTTTCTTT
TRBD1	few	TRBV19	TRBJ1-1	CASSRDRNTEAFF	TGTGCCAGTAGCCGGGACAGGAACACTGAAGCTTTCTTT
TRBD1	once	TRBV6-6	TRBJ1-2	CASRRQGASGYTF	TGTGCCAGCAGACGACAGGGGGCGTCTGGCTACACCTTC
-	few	TRBV7-6	TRBJ2-7	CASSAVQLGEQYF	TGTGCCAGCAGCGCCGTACAGCTTGGCGAGCAGTACTTC
-	-	TRBV18	TRBJ2-3	CASSPLLADTQYF	TGTGCCAGCTCACCACTCCTAGCGGATACGCAGTATTTT
TRBD1	-	TRBV2	TRBJ1-2	CASSDTGGNYGYTF	TGTGCCAGCAGTGATACAGGGGGTAACTATGGCTACACCTTC
TRBD1	-	TRBV27	TRBJ1-1	CASSLIRTGGAVEAFF	TGTGCCAGCTCCCTAATCCGGACAGGGGGTGCCGTTGAAGCTTTCTTT
-	-	TRBV4-3	TRBJ2-2	CASSQYRGQSNTGELFF	TGCGCCAGCAGCCAATACCGCGGACAGTCGAACACCGGGGAGCTGTTTTTT
TRBD1	-	TRBV28	TRBJ1-6	CASSLMDRESSPLHF	TGTGCCAGCAGTTTAATGGACAGGGAGAGTTCACCCCTCCACTTT
TRBD2	once	TRBV10-1	TRBJ2-7	CASSENGGEQYF	TGCGCCAGCAGTGAGAACGGGGGGGAGCAGTACTTC
TRBD2	-	TRBV4-3	TRBJ2-1	CASSQDTGLVGNEQFF	TGCGCCAGCAGCCAAGATACGGGACTAGTGGGTAATGAGCAGTTCTTC
TRBD2	once	TRBV19	TRBJ2-1	CASSAGTTNNEQFF	TGTGCCAGTAGTGCCGGGACTACCAACAATGAGCAGTTCTTC
TRBD1	-	TRBV5-5	TRBJ1-1	CASSLTGVLDEAFF	TGTGCCAGCAGCTTGACAGGGGTCCTCGATGAAGCTTTCTTT
TRBD1	-	TRBV7-2	TRBJ1-1	CASSLSTGGTEAFF	TGTGCCAGCAGCCTTTCGACAGGGGGCACTGAAGCTTTCTTT
TRBD1	-	TRBV7-9	TRBJ1-2	CASSPGQANYGYTF	TGTGCCAGCAGCCCGGGACAGGCTAACTATGGCTACACCTTC
-	-	TRBV7-2	TRBJ2-5	CASSLSFQETQYF	TGTGCCAGCAGCTTAAGCTTTCAAGAGACCCAGTACTTC
-	-	TRBV6-5	TRBJ2-3	CASRLQHSSTDTQYF	TGTGCCAGCAGACTACAACACTCTAGCACAGATACGCAGTATTTT
TRBD2	-	TRBV4-3	TRBJ2-7	CASSQGLGTYEQYF	TGCGCCAGCAGCCAGGGACTAGGGACCTACGAGCAGTACTTC
TRBD1	-	TRBV4-3	TRBJ1-2	CASSQGSIQGTDGYTF	TGCGCCAGCAGCCAAGGAAGTATACAGGGGACGGATGGCTACACCTTC
TRBD1	-	TRBV11-2	TRBJ2-7	CASSLSGTAYEQYF	TGTGCCAGCAGTCTATCTGGGACAGCCTACGAGCAGTACTTC
TRBD1	-	TRBV4-1	TRBJ1-2	CASSLGQGNYGYTF	TGCGCCAGCAGCCTAGGACAGGGCAACTATGGCTACACCTTC
TRBD2	-	TRBV4-1	TRBJ2-3	CASSQDHGTSGGDPTDTQYF	TGCGCCAGCAGCCAGGATCATGGGACTAGCGGGGGGGACCCCACAGATACGCAGTATTTT
-	-	TRBV27	TRBJ2-7	CASSLGPPGGPPYEQYF	TGTGCCAGCAGTTTAGGCCCCCCCGGGGGGCCGCCCTACGAGCAGTACTTC
-	-	TRBV28	TRBJ1-1	CASKTGMNTEAFF	TGTGCCAGCAAAACAGGGATGAACACTGAAGCTTTCTTT
TRBD2	-	TRBV9	TRBJ2-1	CASSVVVSGGPDEQFF	TGTGCCAGCAGCGTAGTAGTTAGCGGGGGCCCGGATGAGCAGTTCTTC
-	-	TRBV14	TRBJ1-2	CASSHDRNYGYTF	TGTGCCAGCAGCCACGACAGAAACTATGGCTACACCTTC
TRBD2	-	TRBV7-2	TRBJ2-5	CASSTGTSQETQYF	TGTGCCAGCAGTACCGGGACTAGCCAAGAGACCCAGTACTTC
TRBD1	-	TRBV19	TRBJ2-7	CASSAPGQGLFYEQYF	TGTGCCAGTAGTGCTCCGGGACAGGGACTCTTCTACGAGCAGTACTTC
TRBD1	-	TRBV5-1	TRBJ1-2	CASSPGGGADYGYTF	TGCGCCAGCAGCCCGGGAGGGGGCGCAGACTATGGCTACACCTTC
TRBD1	-	TRBV10-3	TRBJ1-1	CAISDRDRGDTEAFF	TGTGCCATCAGTGACCGGGACAGGGGGGACACTGAAGCTTTCTTT
TRBD1	-	TRBV7-8	TRBJ1-2	CASSQPDRDYGYTF	TGTGCCAGCAGCCAACCCGACAGGGACTATGGCTACACCTTC
TRBD1	once	TRBV4-3	TRBJ1-2	CASSQEQGNYGYTF	TGCGCCAGCAGCCAGGAACAGGGGAACTATGGCTACACCTTC
-	-	TRBV6-5	TRBJ2-1	CASSYATYNEQFF	TGTGCCAGCAGTTACGCTACCTACAATGAGCAGTTCTTC
-	-	TRBV9	TRBJ2-2	CASSVEGGTGELFF	TGTGCCAGCAGCGTAGAGGGGGGGACCGGGGAGCTGTTTTTT
-	-	TRBV10-2	TRBJ1-1	CASSESGGEAFF	TGCGCCAGCAGTGAGTCGGGGGGTGAAGCTTTCTTT
TRBD1	-	TRBV10-2	TRBJ1-4	CASSEIQGEANEKLFF	TGCGCCAGCAGTGAGATCCAGGGGGAGGCTAATGAAAAACTGTTTTTT
TRBD2	few	TRBV10-3	TRBJ2-1	CATLGLAGGRVQFF	TGTGCTACACTAGGGCTAGCGGGGGGGCGGGTGCAGTTCTTC
-	-	TRBV7-9	TRBJ2-3	CASQLLSFASTDTQYF	TGTGCCAGTCAACTGTTATCTTTCGCAAGCACAGATACGCAGTATTTT